This TCR beta chain was captured in a study of cytomegalovirus exposure and HLA in healthy donors. Study information: Among approximately 390 genotyped donors, around 82% fell in the Caucasian-associated ancestry cluster.

The V gene's germline CDR1 is SGHTA and CDR2 FQGNSA. The CDR3 totals 17 residues. V lost 5 bases, J lost 3 bases, and 12 bases stayed unmatched. PCR employed 60 Vbeta and 13 Jbeta primers. Assay used: immunoSEQ multiplex PCR; TCRdb lists only in-frame clones, some missing. The table records 150,000 to 200,000 clones, roughly 80% of them present only once. The sequenced sample was PBMCs. The receptor was isolated from a middle-aged man in good health and CMV-seronegative. J is TRBJ2-1 and V is TRBV7-2, with 8 bases identical to TRBD2. Here the CDR3 DNA reads TGTGCCAGCAGCACACGCGTAAGCGGGGGACACTACAATGAGCAGTTCTTC. It yields the protein CASSTRVSGGHYNEQFF.